The T cell receptor beta chain described here comes from a study of beta chain features in type 1 diabetes. Worth noting for this clone: Its antigen is undetermined.

Findings and limits, study-wide: Possibly, sequencing cDNA over-represented cells that had high TCR expression levels. HLA effects on TCRB rearrangement stayed unresolved here. A closer apparent resemblance between naive, central memory and Treg TCRB repertoires was seen in patients than in healthy donors.

TCRB transcripts that were expressed got sequenced, as all of the isolated RNA had been reverse transcribed. Measured with immunoSEQ multiplex PCR; TCRdb has only the in-frame clones, and not every one. This sample carries about 450,000 clones, 10% to 12% of them seen once, and the ten largest clones take 0.045% to 0.06%. From germline, CDR1 is SGHRS and CDR2 YFSETQ. Between the trimmed V and J ends, which lost 4 bases and 5 bases, there was a span of 18 bases. The CDR3 runs to 15 residues. The chain is built from TRBV5-1 and TRBJ2-5; D might be TRBD1 (6 bases). Material: naive CD4+ T cells from blood. This TCR was sampled from a woman under 30 in good health. The CDR3 DNA reads TGCGCCAGCAGCGACGGTCGGACAGAAATGGAGACCCAGTACTTC. It translates to CASSDGRTEMETQYF. Filled out from reference TRBV5-1 and TRBJ2-5, the complete variable domain reads KAGVTQTPRYLIKTRGQQVTLSCSPISGHRSVSWYQQTPGQGLQFLFEYFSETQRNKGNFPGRFSGRQFSNSRSEMNVSTLELGDSALYLCASSDGRTEMETQYFGPGTRLLVL.